This T cell receptor (beta chain) comes out of a study of T cell repertoires in cytomegalovirus infection. As to this clonotype: Its antigen is not known.

General study points: CMV-specific HLA-C-restricted TCR beta clonotypes dominated the ex vivo response. Summed frequency of shared TCR beta families picked out CMV carriers who also had the relevant HLA.

TCRdb analysed the reads with MiXCR anew, one entry per CDR3 protein. The sample has around 430,000 distinct CDR3 sequences, about 39% seen once. The CDR3 extends over 15 amino acids. CDR1 LGHDT and CDR2 YNNKEL come from the germline V gene (reference sequence). Trimming pared 3 bases from V and 0 bases from J, leaving 10 bases between. The sequenced sample was cultured PBMCs, obtained from culture after CMV antigen stimulation. The sequence was collected from a human donor in good health (CMV status not recorded). Some clones in this sample may be carry-over from other donors' samples. The gene calls are TRBV3-1 and TRBJ2-3; D gene ambiguous. CDR3 loop: CASSHAAQSTDTQYF. The CDR3, as DNA: TGTGCCAGCAGCCACGCCGCCCAAAGCACAGATACGCAGTATTTT.